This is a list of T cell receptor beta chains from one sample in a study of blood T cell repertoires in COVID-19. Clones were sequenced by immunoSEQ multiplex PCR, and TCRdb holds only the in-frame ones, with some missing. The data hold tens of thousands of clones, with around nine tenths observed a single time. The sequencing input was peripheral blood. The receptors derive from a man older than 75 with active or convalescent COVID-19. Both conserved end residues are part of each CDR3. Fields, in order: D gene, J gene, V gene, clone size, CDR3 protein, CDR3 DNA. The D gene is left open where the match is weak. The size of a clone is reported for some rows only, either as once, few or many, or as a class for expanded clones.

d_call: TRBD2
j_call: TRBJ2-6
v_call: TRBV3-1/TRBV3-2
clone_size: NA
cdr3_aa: CASSRREQAGANVLTF
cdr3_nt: TGTGCCAGCAGCCGGCGGGAGCAGGCTGGGGCCAACGTCCTGACTTTC

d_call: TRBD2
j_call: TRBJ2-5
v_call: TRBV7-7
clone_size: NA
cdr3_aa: CASSLALSGGKETQYF
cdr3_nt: TGTGCTAGCAGCTTAGCCCTTAGCGGGGGTAAAGAGACCCAGTACTTC

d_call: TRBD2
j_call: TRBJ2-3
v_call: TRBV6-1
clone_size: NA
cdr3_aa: CASSGSSGGYADTQYF
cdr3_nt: TGTGCCAGCAGTGGGAGTAGCGGGGGGTATGCAGATACGCAGTATTTT

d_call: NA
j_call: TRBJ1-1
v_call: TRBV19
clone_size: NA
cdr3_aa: CASIERGTAAGAFF
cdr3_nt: TGTGCCAGTATAGAAAGGGGCACGGCTGCCGGGGCTTTCTTT

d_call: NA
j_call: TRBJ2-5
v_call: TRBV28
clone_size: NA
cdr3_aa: CASREQETQYF
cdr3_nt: TGTGCCAGCCGAGAGCAAGAGACCCAGTACTTC

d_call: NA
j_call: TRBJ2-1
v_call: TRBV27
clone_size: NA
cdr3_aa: CASSNHGQTNEQFF
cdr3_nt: TGTGCCAGCAGTAATCATGGACAGACCAATGAGCAGTTCTTC

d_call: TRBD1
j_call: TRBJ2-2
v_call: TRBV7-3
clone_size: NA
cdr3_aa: CASSVRTGGGLGTGELFF
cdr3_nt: TGTGCCAGCAGCGTACGGACAGGGGGCGGTCTCGGAACCGGGGAGCTGTTTTTT

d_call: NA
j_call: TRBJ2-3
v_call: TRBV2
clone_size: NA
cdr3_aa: CASSESRTGTDTQYF
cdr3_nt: TGTGCCAGCAGTGAATCAAGGACAGGCACAGATACGCAGTATTTT

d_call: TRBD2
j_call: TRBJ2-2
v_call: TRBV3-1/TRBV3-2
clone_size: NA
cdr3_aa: CASSRGTSGNTGELFF
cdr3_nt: TGTGCCAGCAGCCGAGGGACTAGCGGGAACACCGGGGAGCTGTTTTTT

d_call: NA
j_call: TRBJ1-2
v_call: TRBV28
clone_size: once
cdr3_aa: CASRSGVSGYTF
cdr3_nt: TGTGCCAGCAGATCGGGGGTTAGTGGCTACACCTTC

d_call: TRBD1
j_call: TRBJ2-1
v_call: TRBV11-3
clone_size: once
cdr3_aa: CASTADRASYNEQFF
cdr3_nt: TGTGCCAGCACCGCCGACAGGGCTTCCTACAATGAGCAGTTCTTC

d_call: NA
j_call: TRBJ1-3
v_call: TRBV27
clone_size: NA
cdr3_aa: CASSANSGVGNTIYF
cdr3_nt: TGTGCCAGCAGTGCAAACAGCGGCGTTGGAAACACCATATATTTT

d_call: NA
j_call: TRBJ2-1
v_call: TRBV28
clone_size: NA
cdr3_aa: CASRVDRQGYNEQFF
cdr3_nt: TGTGCCAGCAGGGTCGATCGTCAGGGGTACAATGAGCAGTTCTTC

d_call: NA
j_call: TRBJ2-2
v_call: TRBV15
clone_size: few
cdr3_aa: CATSRGPQDGELFF
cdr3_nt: TGTGCCACCAGCAGGGGCCCTCAGGACGGGGAGCTGTTTTTT

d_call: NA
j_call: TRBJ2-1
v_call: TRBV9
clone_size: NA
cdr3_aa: CASSVGSSSSYNEQFF
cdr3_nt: TGTGCCAGCAGCGTAGGGAGCAGCAGCTCCTACAATGAGCAGTTCTTC

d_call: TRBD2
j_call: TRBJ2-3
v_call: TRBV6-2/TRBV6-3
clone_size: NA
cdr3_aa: CASSPGLAGSHTQYF
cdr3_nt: TGTGCCAGCAGTCCCGGACTAGCGGGATCGCACACGCAGTATTTT

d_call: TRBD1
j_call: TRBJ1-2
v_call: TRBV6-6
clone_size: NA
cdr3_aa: CASSYSTGVSMGYTF
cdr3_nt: TGTGCCAGCAGTTACTCGACAGGGGTCTCTATGGGCTACACCTTC

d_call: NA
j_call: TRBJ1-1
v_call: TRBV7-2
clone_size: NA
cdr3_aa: CASSPGGGFATEAFF
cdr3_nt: TGTGCCAGCAGCCCCGGAGGCGGTTTTGCCACTGAAGCTTTCTTT

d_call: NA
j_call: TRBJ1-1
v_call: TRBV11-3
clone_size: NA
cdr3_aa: CASSLRFIDLNTEAFF
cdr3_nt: TGTGCCAGCAGCTTAAGGTTTATAGACTTGAACACTGAAGCTTTCTTT

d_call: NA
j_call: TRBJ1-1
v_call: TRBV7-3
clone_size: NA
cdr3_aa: CASGSGMNTEAFF
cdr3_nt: TGTGCCAGCGGCTCGGGGATGAACACTGAAGCTTTCTTT

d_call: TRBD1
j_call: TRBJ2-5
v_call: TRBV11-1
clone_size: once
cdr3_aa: CASSLIGTGEETQYF
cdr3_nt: TGTGCCAGCAGCTTAATAGGGACAGGGGAAGAGACCCAGTACTTC

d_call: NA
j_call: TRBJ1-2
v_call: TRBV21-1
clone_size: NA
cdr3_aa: CASSKMGQGLGYTF
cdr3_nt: TGTGCCAGCAGCAAAATGGGACAGGGACTTGGCTACACCTTC

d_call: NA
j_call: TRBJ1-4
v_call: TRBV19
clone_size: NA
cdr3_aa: CASKPAGVLGVEKLFF
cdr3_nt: TGTGCCAGTAAGCCGGCGGGGGTTTTGGGTGTTGAAAAACTGTTTTTT

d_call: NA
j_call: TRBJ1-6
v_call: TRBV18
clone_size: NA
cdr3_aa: CASSAQSYNSPLHF
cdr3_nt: TGTGCCAGCTCAGCACAGAGCTATAATTCACCCCTCCACTTT

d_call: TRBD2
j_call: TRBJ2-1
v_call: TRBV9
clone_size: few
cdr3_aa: CASSPGTGGTNEQFF
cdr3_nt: TGTGCCAGCAGCCCGGGGACGGGAGGCACCAATGAGCAGTTCTTC

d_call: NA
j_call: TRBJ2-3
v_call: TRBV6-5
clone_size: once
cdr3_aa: CASSYSGQGLADTQYF
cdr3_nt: TGTGCCAGCAGTTACTCTGGGCAGGGTTTGGCAGATACGCAGTATTTT

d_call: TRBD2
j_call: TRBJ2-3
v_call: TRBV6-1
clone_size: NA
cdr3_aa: CASSEAYAGGPKDTQYF
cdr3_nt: TGTGCCAGCAGTGAAGCGTACGCGGGAGGGCCGAAAGATACGCAGTATTTT

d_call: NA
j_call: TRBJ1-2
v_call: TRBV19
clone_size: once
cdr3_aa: CASLGRPGVGGYTF
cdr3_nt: TGTGCCAGTCTTGGACGGCCGGGGGTGGGTGGCTACACCTTC

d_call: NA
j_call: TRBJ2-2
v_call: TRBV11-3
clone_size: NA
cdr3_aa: CASGLPTNTGELFF
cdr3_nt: TGTGCCAGCGGGCTACCAACAAACACCGGGGAGCTGTTTTTT

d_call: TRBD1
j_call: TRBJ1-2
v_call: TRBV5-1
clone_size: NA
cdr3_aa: CASSYDRGSIYGYTF
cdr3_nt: TGCGCCAGCAGCTACGACAGGGGGTCGATCTATGGCTACACCTTC

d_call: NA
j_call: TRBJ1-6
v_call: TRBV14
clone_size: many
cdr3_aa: CASSQSGGQGSAYNSPLHF
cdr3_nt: TGTGCCAGCAGCCAATCCGGAGGCCAAGGGTCAGCCTATAATTCACCCCTCCACTTT

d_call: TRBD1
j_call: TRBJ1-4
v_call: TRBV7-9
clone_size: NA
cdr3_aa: CASSLAGQGWEKLFF
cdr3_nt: TGTGCCAGCAGCTTAGCGGGACAGGGCTGGGAAAAACTGTTTTTT

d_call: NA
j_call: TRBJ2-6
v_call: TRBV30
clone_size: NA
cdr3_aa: CAWNQGLAGANVLTF
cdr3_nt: TGTGCCTGGAACCAGGGGCTAGCTGGGGCCAACGTCCTGACTTTC

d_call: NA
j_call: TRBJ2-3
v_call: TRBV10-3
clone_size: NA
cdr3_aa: CATQIPASTDTQYF
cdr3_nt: TGTGCCACTCAGATCCCTGCTAGCACAGATACGCAGTATTTT

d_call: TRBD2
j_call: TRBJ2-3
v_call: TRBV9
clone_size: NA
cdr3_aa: CASRVTSGVTDTQYF
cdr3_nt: TGTGCCAGCAGGGTAACTAGCGGCGTCACAGATACGCAGTATTTT

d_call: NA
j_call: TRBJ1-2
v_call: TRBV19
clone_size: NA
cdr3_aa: CASSIAGYGYTF
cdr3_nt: TGTGCCAGTAGTATTGCAGGCTATGGCTACACCTTC

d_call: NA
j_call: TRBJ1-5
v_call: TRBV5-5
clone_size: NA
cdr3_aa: CASSTSSWGGQPQHF
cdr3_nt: TGTGCCAGCAGCACCTCGTCTTGGGGAGGTCAGCCCCAGCATTTT

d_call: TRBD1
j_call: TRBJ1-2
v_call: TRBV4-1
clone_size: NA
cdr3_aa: CASSLKGDRGYVTSGYTF
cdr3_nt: TGCGCCAGCAGCCTCAAAGGGGACAGGGGTTACGTGACTAGTGGCTACACCTTC

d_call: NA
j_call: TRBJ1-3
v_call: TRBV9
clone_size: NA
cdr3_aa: CASSAGIDTRRGNTIYF
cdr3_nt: TGTGCCAGCAGCGCCGGAATCGACACCAGGAGGGGAAACACCATATATTTT

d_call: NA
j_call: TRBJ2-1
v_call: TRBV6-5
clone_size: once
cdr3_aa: CASSPDRSSYNEQFF
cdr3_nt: TGTGCCAGCAGCCCCGACAGAAGCTCCTACAATGAGCAGTTCTTC

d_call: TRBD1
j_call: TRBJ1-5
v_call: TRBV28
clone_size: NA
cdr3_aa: CASKGRGMQSSNQPQHF
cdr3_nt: TGTGCCAGCAAGGGCAGGGGGATGCAAAGTAGCAATCAGCCCCAGCATTTT

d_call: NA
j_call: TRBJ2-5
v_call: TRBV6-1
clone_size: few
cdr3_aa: CASSERQANLVGETQYF
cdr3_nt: TGTGCCAGCAGTGAAAGACAGGCGAATTTGGTAGGGGAGACCCAGTACTTC

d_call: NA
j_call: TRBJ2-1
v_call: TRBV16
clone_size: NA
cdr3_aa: CASSQSSGLGLNEQFF
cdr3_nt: TGTGCCAGCAGCCAATCGAGCGGGTTAGGGCTCAATGAGCAGTTCTTC

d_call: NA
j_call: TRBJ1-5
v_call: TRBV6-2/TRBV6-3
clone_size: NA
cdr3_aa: CASSYSGGGFSNQPQHF
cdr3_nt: TGTGCCAGCAGTTACTCCGGAGGCGGGTTTAGCAATCAGCCCCAGCATTTT

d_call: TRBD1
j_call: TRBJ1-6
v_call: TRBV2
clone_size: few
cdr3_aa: CASSERGQGNNSPLHF
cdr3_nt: TGTGCCAGCAGTGAACGGGGACAGGGTAATAATTCACCCCTCCACTTT

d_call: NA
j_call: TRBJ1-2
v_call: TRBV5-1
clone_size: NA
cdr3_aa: CASSLGLGGAKGYTF
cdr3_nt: TGCGCCAGCAGCTTGGGTCTTGGAGGGGCGAAGGGCTACACCTTC

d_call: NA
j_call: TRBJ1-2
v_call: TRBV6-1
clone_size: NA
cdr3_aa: CASSEQATNYGYTF
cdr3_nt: TGTGCCAGCAGTGAACAGGCGACTAACTATGGCTACACCTTC

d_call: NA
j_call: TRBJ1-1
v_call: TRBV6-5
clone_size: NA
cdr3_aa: CASRTGLGNTEAFF
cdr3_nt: TGTGCCAGCAGGACGGGGTTGGGCAACACTGAAGCTTTCTTT

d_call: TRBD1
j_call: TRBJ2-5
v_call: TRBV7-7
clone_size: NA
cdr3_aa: CASSPKAYRGLVETQYF
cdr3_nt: TGTGCCAGCAGCCCTAAGGCCTACAGGGGGCTTGTGGAGACCCAGTACTTC

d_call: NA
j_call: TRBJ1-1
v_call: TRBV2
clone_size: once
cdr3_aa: CASSTGHPNTEAFF
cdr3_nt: TGTGCCAGCAGTACGGGACACCCGAACACTGAAGCTTTCTTT

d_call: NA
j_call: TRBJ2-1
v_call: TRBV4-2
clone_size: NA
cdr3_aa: CASSQGRGGSLYEQFF
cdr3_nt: TGTGCCAGCAGCCAAGGCCGAGGAGGGAGTCTCTATGAGCAGTTCTTC

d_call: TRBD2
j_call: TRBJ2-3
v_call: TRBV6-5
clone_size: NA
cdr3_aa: CASTPGGARDTQYF
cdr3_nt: TGTGCCAGCACTCCCGGGGGGGCCAGAGATACGCAGTATTTT

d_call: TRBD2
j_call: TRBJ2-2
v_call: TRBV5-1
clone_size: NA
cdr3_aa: CASSLDRGDTGELFF
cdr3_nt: TGCGCCAGCAGCTTAGACCGGGGGGACACCGGGGAGCTGTTTTTT

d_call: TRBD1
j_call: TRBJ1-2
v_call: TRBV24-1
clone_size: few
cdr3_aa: CATGDSNYGYTF
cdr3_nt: TGTGCCACCGGGGACAGTAACTATGGCTACACCTTC